One sample yielded the 30 T cell receptor beta chains listed below, sequenced in a study of blood T cell repertoires in COVID-19. The data were produced by immunoSEQ multiplex PCR, yet TCRdb's version contains in-frame clones alone and is incomplete. The sample consists of roughly 50,000 clones, over 75% of them appearing once. Sequenced sample: peripheral blood. These receptors originate from a human donor with active COVID-19. The donor label of this sample is uncertain.

The chain carries TRBV27 and TRBJ2-2, with D perhaps TRBD1 (5 bases). The germline V gene has CDR1 MNHEY and CDR2 SMNVEV (reference sequence). The V end lost 4 bases, the J end lost 0 bases, and 6 bases lay between the germline ends. This CDR3 is 14 amino acids long. The CDR3: CASSYRTNTGELFF. Here the CDR3 DNA reads TGTGCCAGCAGTTACAGGACGAACACCGGGGAGCTGTTTTTT.

The chain uses TRBV5-1 and TRBJ1-2; 9 bases fit TRBD1. CDR1 and CDR2 from the germline V gene are SGHRS and YFSETQ. V lost 4 bases, J lost 3 bases, and 7 bases stayed unmatched. The CDR3 loop spans 15 amino acids. The CDR3 here is CASSGGTGSHYGYTF. The CDR3 region has the DNA TGCGCCAGCAGCGGGGGGACAGGGAGTCACTATGGCTACACCTTC.

The chain links TRBV7-9 to TRBJ2-1; D may be TRBD2 (6 bases). The CDR3 has 9 residues. Germline CDR1 reads SEHNR; CDR2 reads FQNEAQ (reference sequence). Trimming took 10 bases from V and 8 from J, leaving 6 bases between them. Here the CDR3 DNA reads TGTGCCACGGGGGATGAGCAGTTCTTC. Amino acid sequence: CATGDEQFF.

This rearrangement joins TRBV9 to TRBJ2-2; 11 nucleotides line up with TRBD1. The germline CDR1 and CDR2 sequences are SGDLS and YYNGEE. Trimming removed 5 bases from V and 4 bases from J; junction bases left unmatched: 16. This CDR3 spans 19 amino acids. The CDR3 loop reads CASRPGQGALREFTGELFF. In DNA form, the CDR3 reads TGTGCCAGCAGACCCGGACAGGGGGCTTTGCGGGAGTTCACCGGGGAGCTGTTTTTT.

CDR3: CASSSGLAGEGDTQYF. The CDR3 bases are TGTGCCAGCAGCTCGGGACTAGCGGGGGAAGGAGATACGCAGTATTTT. The rearrangement links TRBV11-3 to TRBJ2-3, with 14 bases that match TRBD2. Germline CDR1 and CDR2: SGHNT and YENEEA. CDR3 length: 16 amino acids. After removal of 4 bases from V and 5 bases from J, the junction contained 5 bases not matched to a gene.

This sequence joins TRBV7-2 and TRBJ1-1; TRBD1 matches at 9 bases. CDR3 length: 14 residues. The V gene end was trimmed by 4 bases and the J gene end by 5 bases; junction bases not matched to a gene: 5. Germline V CDR1 and CDR2: SGHTA, FQGNSA. CDR3 DNA sequence: TGTGCCAGCAGCTCGAACAGGGGGCAAACTGAAGCTTTCTTT. Amino acids: CASSSNRGQTEAFF. Complete variable domain (other parts from reference TRBV7-2 and TRBJ1-1): GAGVSQSPSNKVTEKGKDVELRCDPISGHTALYWYRQSLGQGLEFLIYFQGNSAPDKSGLPSDRFSAERTGGSVSTLTIQRTQQEDSAVYLCASSSNRGQTEAFFGQGTRLTVV.

The chain has TRBV28 and TRBJ1-1; D not certain. This CDR3 contains 11 residues. With 4 bases removed from V and 4 bases from J, the gap between germline ends came to 4 bases. CDR1 and CDR2 (germline): MDHEN, SYDVKM. Here the CDR3 reads CASSSITEAFF. The CDR3 region has the DNA TGTGCCAGCAGTTCTATCACTGAAGCTTTCTTT. Drawing the rest from reference TRBV28 and TRBJ1-1, the complete variable domain is DVKVTQSSRYLVKRTGEKVFLECVQDMDHENMFWYRQDPGLGLRLIYFSYDVKMKEKGDIPEGYSVSREKKERFSLILESASTNQTSMYLCASSSITEAFFGQGTRLTVV.

The V and J genes are TRBV12-3 or TRBV12-4 and TRBJ2-7, with 8 bases identical to TRBD2. This CDR3 spans 13 amino acids. V was clipped by 6 bases and J by 6 bases; unmatched bases: 7. CDR3 in DNA: TGTGCCAGCAGGCCGGGGGGGGCTCGCGAGCAGTACTTC. Its protein is CASRPGGAREQYF.

The chain recombines TRBV9 with TRBJ1-1; 9 positions agree with TRBD1. J was trimmed by 4 bases and V by 4 bases; bases with no gene match: 5. The CDR3 has 14 residues. Per the germline V gene, CDR1 is SGDLS and CDR2 is YYNGEE. The CDR3 DNA reads as TGTGCCAGCAGCCCCTGGACAGGGGCCACTGAAGCTTTCTTT. Amino acids: CASSPWTGATEAFF.

The CDR3 sequence is CASSQVAGVYGYTF. For the CDR3, the DNA is TGTGCCAGCAGCCAGGTGGCAGGGGTTTATGGCTACACCTTC. J is TRBJ1-2 and V is TRBV7-6; D possibly corresponds to TRBD1 (6 bases). V lost 5 bases and J 5 bases, leaving 15 bases between the germline ends. This CDR3 is 14 amino acids long. CDR1 and CDR2 from the germline V gene are SGHVS and FNYEAQ. The complete variable domain, with remaining parts taken from reference TRBV7-6 and TRBJ1-2, reads GAGVSQSPRYKVTKRGQDVALRCDPISGHVSLYWYRQALGQGPEFLTYFNYEAQQDKSGLPNDRFSAERPEGSISTLTIQRTEQRDSAMYRCASSQVAGVYGYTFGSGTRLTVV.

The CDR3 sequence is CASSHGLAGGGGTGELFF. For the CDR3, the DNA is TGTGCCAGCAGCCACGGCCTAGCGGGGGGCGGGGGCACCGGGGAGCTGTTTTTT. V is TRBV7-8 and J is TRBJ2-2; 11 positions agree with TRBD2. Trimming at V came to 5 bases and at J to 4 bases, leaving 12 bases not matched to a gene. There are 18 residues in the CDR3. In germline, CDR1 is SGHVS, CDR2 FQNEAQ.

The table lists this clone with a count of one. V and J are TRBV3-1 (or the pseudogene TRBV3-2) and TRBJ1-1; D remains ambiguous. The CDR3 runs to 11 residues. Per germline, CDR1 LGHDT and CDR2 YNNKEL (reference sequence). V was clipped by 1 base and J by 8 bases, with 5 bases between them. The CDR3 region has the DNA TGTGCCAGCAGCCAAGCCTCCGAAGCTTTCTTT. Protein product: CASSQASEAFF.

Only a few counts were recorded for this clone. The V gene is TRBV10-3, the J gene TRBJ2-1, with TRBD2 as a possible D gene (6 bases). V was trimmed by 4 bases and J by 8 bases, leaving 18 bases between them. The CDR3 sequence is 15 residues long. Germline assignment: CDR1 ENHRY and CDR2 SYGVKD. The DNA of the CDR3 is TGTGCCATCAGTGCCCAAGCGGGCGGTTTGGATGAGCAGTTCTTC. This translates into CAISAQAGGLDEQFF.

This chain uses TRBV18 with TRBJ1-2, with a weak D call TRBD1 (5 bases). Germline-derived CDR1 and CDR2 are KGHSH and LQKENI. This CDR3 spans 12 amino acids. Trimming cost V 2 bases and J 7 bases, with 8 bases left between them. Here the CDR3 reads CASSPGASGYTF. The CDR3, as DNA: TGTGCCAGCTCACCAGGGGCGAGTGGCTACACCTTC. Filled out from reference TRBV18 and TRBJ1-2, the complete variable domain reads NAGVMQNPRHLVRRRGQEARLRCSPMKGHSHVYWYRQLPEEGLKFMVYLQKENIIDESGMPKERFSAEFPKEGPSILRIQQVVRGDSAAYFCASSPGASGYTFGSGTRLTVV.

The chain carries TRBV6-1 and TRBJ1-5; possible D gene TRBD1, 5 bases. Germline assignment: CDR1 MNHNS and CDR2 SASEGT. V lost 1 base to trimming and J lost 2 bases, with 6 bases between them. CDR3 length: 14 residues. CDR3 bases: TGTGCCAGCAGTGAAGGGGGGGGCAATCAGCCCCAGCATTTT. It encodes CASSEGGGNQPQHF.

The CDR3 loop reads CASSFGLETWTDTQYF. CDR3 sequence (DNA): TGTGCCAGCAGCTTTGGCCTAGAAACTTGGACAGATACGCAGTATTTT. The gene calls are TRBV5-6 and TRBJ2-3, with unresolved D. The CDR3 extends over 16 amino acids. CDR1 and CDR2 from the germline V gene are SGHDT and YYEEEE. Trimming removed 2 bases from V and 3 bases from J, with 16 bases in between.

This clone occurred once. This rearrangement joins TRBV7-3 to TRBJ2-3, with 9 nucleotides matching TRBD2. The CDR3 extends over 19 amino acids. Germline loops: CDR1 SGHTA, CDR2 FQGTGA. Trimming cost V 4 bases and J 1 base; bases outside gene matches: 15. The CDR3 loop is CASSSRARYGGGGTDTQYF. The CDR3, as DNA: TGTGCCAGCAGCTCCCGCGCCAGATATGGCGGGGGGGGCACAGATACGCAGTATTTT.

The chain carries TRBV27 and TRBJ2-5, with TRBD1 identical over 10 bases. Per the germline V gene, CDR1 is MNHEY and CDR2 is SMNVEV (reference sequence). This CDR3 comprises 15 residues. Unmatched junction bases numbered 5, after V lost 2 bases and J lost 5 bases. CDR3 coding DNA: TGTGCCAGCAGTTTAAGAGACAGGGGGCGGGAGACCCAGTACTTC. It codes for CASSLRDRGRETQYF.

The rearrangement joins TRBV7-2 to TRBJ1-2; the match to TRBD1 covers 8 bases. Losses at the gene ends were 3 bases for V and 4 bases for J; bases not matched to a gene: 7. This CDR3 contains 15 residues. Germline CDR1 SGHTA, CDR2 FQGNSA. CDR3 bases: TGTGCCAGCAGCTTTCTGGACAGGGTATCCTATGGCTACACCTTC. Protein sequence: CASSFLDRVSYGYTF. Supplemented by reference TRBV7-2 and TRBJ1-2, the full variable domain reads GAGVSQSPSNKVTEKGKDVELRCDPISGHTALYWYRQSLGQGLEFLIYFQGNSAPDKSGLPSDRFSAERTGGSVSTLTIQRTQQEDSAVYLCASSFLDRVSYGYTFGSGTRLTVV.

The CDR3 DNA sequence: TGTGCCAGCACCCTAAGTGGCTCTGGGGCCAACGTCCTGACTTTC. Translation gives CASTLSGSGANVLTF. The chain is built from TRBV6-5 and TRBJ2-6; D remains unclear. Germline lookup yields CDR1 MNHEY and CDR2 SVGAGI. The V gene lost 7 bases and the J gene lost 0 bases, with 10 bases spanning the gap. CDR3 length: 15 amino acids.

The chain joins TRBV7-2 to TRBJ2-7; 15 bases line up with TRBD2. CDR1 and CDR2 from the germline V gene are SGHTA and FQGNSA. The CDR3 extends over 16 amino acids. Trimming cost V 4 bases and J 2 bases; bases outside gene matches: 3. This chain's CDR3 is CASSYWTSGGAYEQYF. As DNA, the CDR3 is TGTGCCAGCAGCTACTGGACTAGCGGGGGGGCCTACGAGCAGTACTTC.

The chain links TRBV20-1 to TRBJ2-1; D is perhaps TRBD1 (5 bases). The CDR3 runs to 14 residues. The germline CDR1 and CDR2 sequences are DFQATT and SNEGSKA (reference sequence). The V end lost 3 bases, the J end lost 7 bases, and 16 bases lay between the germline ends. The CDR3 sequence: CSASAGSGMNEQFF. CDR3 in DNA: TGCAGTGCTAGTGCCGGGTCAGGGATGAATGAGCAGTTCTTC.

The genes are TRBV19 and TRBJ1-6; the match to TRBD1 covers 10 bases. The V gene end was trimmed by 7 bases and the J gene end by 8 bases; junction bases not matched to a gene: 5. The length of the CDR3 is 14 residues. Germline CDR1 reads LNHDA; CDR2 reads SQIVND (reference sequence). The CDR3 sequence: CASTLGTGDSPLHF. For the CDR3, the DNA is TGTGCCAGTACCCTGGGGACAGGGGATTCACCCCTCCACTTT. Looking up the rest from reference TRBV19 and TRBJ1-6 gives the full variable domain: DGGITQSPKYLFRKEGQNVTLSCEQNLNHDAMYWYRQDPGQGLRLIYYSQIVNDFQKGDIAEGYSVSREKKESFPLTVTSAQKNPTAFYLCASTLGTGDSPLHFGNGTRLTVT.

CDR3: CASSLERGAPPGELFF. In nucleotides, the CDR3 is TGTGCCAGCAGCTTGGAGCGGGGGGCCCCCCCCGGGGAGCTGTTTTTT. This chain connects TRBV5-6 to TRBJ2-2, with 9 bases matching TRBD2. CDR1 and CDR2 from the germline V gene are SGHDT and YYEEEE. There are 16 residues in the CDR3. The V segment lost 0 bases and the J segment 6 bases; nucleotides outside the gene matches: 6.

The chain joins TRBV6-6 to TRBJ2-5; no definite D call. Trimming removed 10 bases at V and 2 bases at J, with 5 bases between. CDR3 length: 10 residues. CDR1 and CDR2 (germline): MNHNY, SVGAGI (reference sequence). In DNA form, the CDR3 reads TGTGCCACCCAACAAGAGACCCAGTACTTC. Encoded protein: CATQQETQYF.

Written as DNA, the CDR3 is TGTGCCAGCAGTGGGGGCTACGCCTACGAGCAGTACTTC. Amino acid sequence: CASSGGYAYEQYF. The V gene is TRBV12-3 or TRBV12-4, the J gene TRBJ2-7; the D gene is possibly TRBD1 (6 bases). The CDR3 runs 13 residues. Trimming took 5 bases from V and 2 from J, leaving 10 bases between them.

This clone is a singleton in its sample. This chain connects TRBV9 to TRBJ2-1, with 15 bases that match TRBD2. Germline assignment: CDR1 SGDLS and CDR2 YYNGEE. CDR3 size: 18 residues. Losses at the gene ends were 7 bases for V and 6 bases for J; bases not matched to a gene: 14. The CDR3 protein is CASGRTSGGADGGNEQFF. For the CDR3, the DNA is TGTGCCAGCGGACGGACTAGCGGGGGGGCCGATGGTGGCAATGAGCAGTTCTTC.

V usage is TRBV7-9 and J usage is TRBJ1-2; D unclear. Trimming took off 4 bases at V and 4 bases at J, with 10 bases between the two ends. The CDR3 covers 13 residues. Germline V gene lookup returns CDR1 SEHNR and CDR2 FQNEAQ (reference sequence). CDR3 sequence: CASSSQMFYGYTF. The DNA for the CDR3 is TGTGCCAGCAGCTCGCAGATGTTCTATGGCTACACCTTC.

The V call is TRBV18, the J call TRBJ2-3; possibly TRBD1 for D (7 bases). Germline CDR1 and CDR2: KGHSH and LQKENI. The CDR3 has 17 residues. Trimming shortened V by 5 bases and J by 0 bases, and 18 bases separated the two germline ends. The CDR3 region is CASSSLTTGTSTDTQYF. In nucleotides, the CDR3 is TGTGCCAGCTCATCCCTTACGACAGGGACTAGCACAGATACGCAGTATTTT.

The rearrangement uses TRBV21-1 and TRBJ2-1; the listed D gene, TRBD2, was not tested against the DNA. TRBV21-1 corresponds to a pseudogene. The CDR3 covers 14 residues. The CDR3 DNA sequence: TGTGCCAGGACCAGCGGAGACTCCTACAATGAGCAGTTCTTC. Its protein product is CARTSGDSYNEQFF.